This TCR beta chain derives from a study of blood T cell repertoires in COVID-19. The repertoire was sequenced with immunoSEQ multiplex PCR; TCRdb's copy has only in-frame clones and lacks some. The repertoire holds a few hundred thousand clones, with over 80% as singletons. Germline assignment: CDR1 MNHEY and CDR2 SVGAGI. Between the trimmed V and J ends, which lost 7 bases and 3 bases, there was a span of 15 bases. This CDR3 is 14 amino acids long. The table lists this clone with a count of one. The receptor was derived from a woman aged 18-29 years who had recovered from COVID-19. The specimen was PBMCs or T cells enriched from blood (not recorded which). The V gene is TRBV6-5, the J gene TRBJ1-2; TRBD1 is a possible D gene (5 bases). This CDR3 reads CASIPDKVHYGYTF. Written as DNA, the CDR3 is TGTGCCAGCATTCCGGACAAGGTGCACTATGGCTACACCTTC.